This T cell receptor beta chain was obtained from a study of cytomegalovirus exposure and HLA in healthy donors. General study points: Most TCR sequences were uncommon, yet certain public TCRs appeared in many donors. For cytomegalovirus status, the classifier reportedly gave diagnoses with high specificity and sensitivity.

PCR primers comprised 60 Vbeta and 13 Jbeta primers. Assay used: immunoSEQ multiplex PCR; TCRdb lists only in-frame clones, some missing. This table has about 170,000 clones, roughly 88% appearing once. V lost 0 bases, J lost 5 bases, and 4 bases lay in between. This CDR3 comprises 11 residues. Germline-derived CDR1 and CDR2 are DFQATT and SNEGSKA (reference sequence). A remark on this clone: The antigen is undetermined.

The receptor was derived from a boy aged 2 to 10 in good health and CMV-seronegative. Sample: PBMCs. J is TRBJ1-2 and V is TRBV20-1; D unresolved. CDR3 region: CSARDLYGYTF. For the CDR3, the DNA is TGCAGTGCTAGAGACCTATATGGCTACACCTTC.